The source of this TCR beta chain is a study of vaccination effects on CD4 cells after COVID-19. Regarding the study as a whole: Healthy vaccinees' vaccine-induced clones included only 1 of 255 cross-reacting with common cold coronaviruses. Clones induced by infection and by vaccine showed marked clonal contraction late after vaccination.

The repertoire was sequenced with immunoSEQ multiplex PCR; TCRdb's copy has only in-frame clones and lacks some. The sample has about 24,000 clones, 74% seen once. CDR1 and CDR2 (germline): ENHRY, SYGVKD. The CDR3 totals 18 residues. With V trimmed by 4 bases and J by 0 bases, 13 bases remained unmatched. With the ViraFEST assay, the study expanded antigen-specific CD4+ T cells using viral peptide pools, then sequenced them. Following 10 days of culture, CD4+ T cells were isolated. Neither prior SARS-CoV-2 infection nor positive nucleocapsid antibodies were present in the vaccine recipients. Wells containing roughly 1.8 million PBMC each were cultured with approximately 9.7 IU/ml IL-2 and about 10 ug/ml peptides. With regard to this clone: Antigen specificity is unknown.

This sample comprised CD4+ T cells from PBMCs cultured with SARS-CoV-2 spike peptides, obtained before COVID-19 vaccination. The chain is built from TRBV10-3 and TRBJ2-7, with TRBD2 matching over 9 bases. The clonotype was recovered from a human donor who received a COVID-19 vaccine. CDR3 sequence: CAISARVSGGALSYEQYF. CDR3 DNA: TGTGCCATCAGTGCGCGGGTTAGCGGGGGTGCCCTCTCCTACGAGCAGTACTTC.